Listed below are T cell receptor beta chains from one sample, sequenced in a study of OX40 agonist ivuxolimab in advanced cancers. The table came from immunoSEQ multiplex PCR; TCRdb's copy has only in-frame clones and leaves some out. The top ten clones hold about 3.6% of a sample with about 94,000 clones, more than 90% of them seen once. The sample was CD4+ or CD8+ T cells sorted from blood, taken in a trial of the OX40 agonist ivuxolimab. The source of these receptors is an adult with an advanced solid tumor such as melanoma, head and neck, liver or kidney cancer. Both conserved end residues are part of each CDR3. A D gene is named only where the DNA matches it firmly.

j_call | d_call | v_call | cdr3_nt | cdr3_aa
TRBJ2-7 | NA | TRBV6-5 | TGTGCCAGCAGTTACGGTAGTACCTACGAGCAGTACTTC | CASSYGSTYEQYF
TRBJ2-7 | TRBD2 | TRBV18 | TGTGCCAGCTCACCCGGGACTAGCGAGTACGAGCAGTACTTC | CASSPGTSEYEQYF
TRBJ1-4 | TRBD1 | TRBV15 | TGTGCCACCAGCGAGGGGACAGGGGATGAAAAACTGTTTTTT | CATSEGTGDEKLFF
TRBJ1-5 | NA | TRBV19 | TGTGCCAGTAAATTCGGAGAGCAGCCCCAGCATTTT | CASKFGEQPQHF
TRBJ2-7 | NA | TRBV30 | TGTGCCTGTCGGGACTCCTACGAGCAGTACTTC | CACRDSYEQYF
TRBJ2-7 | NA | TRBV5-4 | TGTGCCAGCAGCTGGGGGACTCCCCAAGGCGGGTACGAGCAGTACTTC | CASSWGTPQGGYEQYF
TRBJ2-7 | NA | TRBV6-5 | TGTGCCAGCAGTTACGGAATCGGACAGATCTCCTACGAGCAGTACTTC | CASSYGIGQISYEQYF
TRBJ2-1 | TRBD2 | TRBV5-5 | TGTGCCAGCAGCTTGCGCATAGCGGGGGGGTATTACAATGAGCAGTTCTTC | CASSLRIAGGYYNEQFF
TRBJ2-7 | NA | TRBV5-4 | TGTGCCAGCAGCTTCAGGGGCTACGAGCAGTACTTC | CASSFRGYEQYF
TRBJ2-7 | TRBD2 | TRBV28 | TGTGCCAGCAGTTTACTGGCAGGGGAAGCGGGGGGTTGGGAGCAGTACTTC | CASSLLAGEAGGWEQYF
TRBJ2-7 | NA | TRBV4-1 | TGCGCCAGCAGCCAATTGGACATTTCCTACGAGCAGTACTTC | CASSQLDISYEQYF
TRBJ1-3 | NA | TRBV5-4 | TGTGCCAGCAGCCCAGCCCCTGGAAACACCATATATTTT | CASSPAPGNTIYF
TRBJ2-7 | NA | TRBV29-1 | TGCAGCGTTGTTGGGACACAGTACGAGCAGTACTTC | CSVVGTQYEQYF
TRBJ2-7 | NA | TRBV27 | TGTGCCAGCAGTTTAATAGGGGGCTCCTACGAGCAGTACTTC | CASSLIGGSYEQYF
TRBJ2-7 | TRBD1 | TRBV10-1 | TGCGCCAGCAGTGAAAACAGGGGGCATAACGAGCAGTACTTC | CASSENRGHNEQYF
TRBJ1-2 | NA | TRBV14 | TGTGCCAGCAGCGCAGGATCGAACTATGGCTACACCTTC | CASSAGSNYGYTF
TRBJ2-7 | TRBD2 | TRBV6-1 | TGTGCCAGCAGTGAATGGGTAGGGAGGGGCGGTGACGAGCAGTACTTC | CASSEWVGRGGDEQYF
TRBJ1-2 | NA | TRBV6-5 | TGTGCCAGCAGTTACGCGGAGGACTATGGCTACACCTTC | CASSYAEDYGYTF